This T cell receptor beta chain was captured by sequencing in a study of human T cells and chemical hapten exposure (dated by TCRdb to the early 2020s). Broadly, across the study: For sensitization, 2% DPC in acetone was applied to an approximately 2 cm by approximately 2 cm area of upper inner arm skin. Throughout the study period of around 25 weeks, patients also received therapeutic DPC doses to the scalp every week. Patch testing was performed on the upper back with Finn chambers containing 0.01% DPC, and the patch tests were scored after 6 days according to International Contact Dermatitis Research Group standards. The mostly female patient cohort included alopecia areata with under or over 50% scalp involvement, alopecia totalis and alopecia universalis. Libraries were combined into a pool for sequencing, and differences in TCR yield between samples came mainly from small differences in library volumes within the pool. Peripheral blood TCR repertoire changes were tracked in vivo in alopecia patients during primary and secondary sensitization to the hapten diphenylcyclopropenone (DPC). Blood samples were taken from patients before sensitization (week 0) and at 2, 6 and about 24 weeks after DPC sensitization. For TCR sequencing, blood came from 25 to 35 alopecia patients at anywhere from one to four time points (pre-sensitization, 2, 6 and 24 weeks). What the authors observed across the whole study: Expanded TCRs formed significantly more large CDR3 similarity clusters than pre-sensitization or healthy control sets, consistent with antigen-driven responses. After repeated subsampling, changes were observed in the strength of the expansion versus patch-test correlation and in the threshold at which the correlation became significant. DPC sensitization did not change how many TCRs were above 1 in 1000 frequency, and no evidence was found of alterations in global repertoire structure. All patients had alopecia, a presumed autoimmune disease, so their immune response might differ from that of healthy individuals. Patch test score was positively correlated with the number of PT1 expanded TCRs, with significance at thresholds 8, 16 and 32 but not at 4.

The time point label of this sample denotes: patch test 2, 6 weeks after DPC sensitization. The treatment or condition tag for this specimen amounts to: therapeutic diphenylcyclopropenone sensitization with weekly scalp DPC. Blood at each patch-test visit was drawn before the patch test was applied. Patients were considered eligible if aged 18 to 70, diagnosed with alopecia and deemed suitable for DPC therapy, and patients were excluded if pregnant. Unfractionated whole blood was collected in Tempus Blood RNA tubes, and total RNA was extracted from that blood. To prepare the library, RACE was applied. Sequencing used a NextSeq 500. During library preparation, unique molecular identifiers were attached to individual cDNA molecules so that TCRs could be counted quantitatively and reproducibly. Each blood RNA sample was used to sequence both TCR alpha and TCR beta chains. Under the source paper's analysis protocol: A median of about 87,000 TCRs per sample was observed, with a range of about 20,000 to 690,600. The Decombinator software suite was used to annotate V, J and CDR3 in the TCR reads. For PS versus PT1 abundance plots, all samples were subsampled to the same number of TCRs (28,000). Expanded TCRs were defined as absent before sensitization and observed at least eight times at the 2-week time point. The raw public data were reprocessed by TCRdb itself: fastp quality trimming at Q25, MiXCR clonotype calling, in-frame beta chains only. Records with the same CDR3 protein are collapsed into one entry carrying the most frequent genes and DNA. These V and J calls derive from TCRdb rather than the authors' analysis. Counted in this sample were about 54,000 distinct CDR3 sequences; less than 10% of them appeared once. Roughly 1.7% of the sample rests with the top ten.

CDR1 is given as MDHEN and CDR2 as SYDVKM, both from the germline V gene. V lost 6 bases and J lost 13 bases; the stretch between them is 24 bases long. The CDR3 starts with the cysteine, ends with the phenylalanine, and has 14 residues. Solely the CDR3 DNA is kept, with 42 bases framed from the first base. There are a few counts of this clonotype. Its antigen is not yet known. No much larger clone is present one base from it, and per-base qualities are unavailable. The sequences come from whole blood, collected in connection with sensitization to the hapten diphenylcyclopropenone (DPC). This TCR came from a woman aged 45-65 years with alopecia areata. Some clones in this sample may be carry-over from other donors' samples. The chain employs TRBV28 and TRBJ1-2; the D gene is possibly TRBD1, with 6 bases matching. The CDR3 protein is CASSLQPGQLLPTF. The DNA sequence reads TGTGCCAGCAGCCTTCAGCCGGGACAACTCCTCCCCACCTTC.